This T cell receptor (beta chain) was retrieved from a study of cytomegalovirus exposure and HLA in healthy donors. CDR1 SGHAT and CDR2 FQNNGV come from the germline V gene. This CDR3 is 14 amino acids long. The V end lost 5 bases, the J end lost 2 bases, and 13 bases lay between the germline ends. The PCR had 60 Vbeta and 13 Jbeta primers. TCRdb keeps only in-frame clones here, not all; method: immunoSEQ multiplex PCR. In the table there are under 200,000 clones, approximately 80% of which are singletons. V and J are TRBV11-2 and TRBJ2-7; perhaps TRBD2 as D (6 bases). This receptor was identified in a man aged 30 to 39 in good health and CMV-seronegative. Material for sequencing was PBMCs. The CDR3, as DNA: TGTGCCAGCAGCCGCGGGGACGGGGCCTACGAGCAGTACTTC. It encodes CASSRGDGAYEQYF.